This T cell receptor (beta chain) was sequenced in a study of T cell changes during pregnancy in multiple sclerosis. There are 12 residues in the CDR3. Per germline, CDR1 SQVTM and CDR2 ANQGSEA. V lost 4 bases and J 1 base, leaving 7 bases between the germline ends. This clone occurred a few times. The table came from immunoSEQ multiplex PCR; TCRdb's copy has only in-frame clones and leaves some out. Of about 67,000 clones listed, 90% were seen once; the top ten hold more than 1.4%. The origin of this receptor is a female donor with multiple sclerosis, enrolled in a pregnancy study. The sequencing used peripheral blood, collected in the third trimester of pregnancy. The chain uses TRBV29-1 and TRBJ1-1, with D possibly matching TRBD1 (6 bases). The CDR3 spells CSVVQGNTEAFF. Written as DNA, the CDR3 is TGCAGCGTTGTACAGGGGAACACTGAAGCTTTCTTT.